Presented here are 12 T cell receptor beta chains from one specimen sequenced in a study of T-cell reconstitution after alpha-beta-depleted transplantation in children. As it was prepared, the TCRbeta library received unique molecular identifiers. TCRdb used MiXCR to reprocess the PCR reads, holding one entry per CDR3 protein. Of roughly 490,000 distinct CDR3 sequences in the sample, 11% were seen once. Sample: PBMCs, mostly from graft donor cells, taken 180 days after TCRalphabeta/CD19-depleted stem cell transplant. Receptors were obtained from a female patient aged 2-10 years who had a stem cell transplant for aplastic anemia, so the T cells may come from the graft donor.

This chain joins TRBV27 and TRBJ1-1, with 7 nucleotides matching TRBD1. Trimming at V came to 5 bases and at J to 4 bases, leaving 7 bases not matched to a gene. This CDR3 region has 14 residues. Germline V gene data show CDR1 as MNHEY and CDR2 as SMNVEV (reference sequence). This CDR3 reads CASSDRQGPTEAFF. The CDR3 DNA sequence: TGTGCCAGCAGTGACCGACAGGGACCCACTGAAGCTTTCTTT.

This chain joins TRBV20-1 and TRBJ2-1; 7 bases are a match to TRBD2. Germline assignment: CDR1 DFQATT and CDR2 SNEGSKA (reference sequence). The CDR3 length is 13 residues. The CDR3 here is CRAAGELGVEQFF. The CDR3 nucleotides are TGCAGGGCGGCGGGAGAATTGGGTGTTGAGCAGTTCTTC.

For the CDR3, the DNA is TGTGCCAGCAGCTTAGATTCGGTGGGGCCAGGGGATGATGAGCAGTTCTTC. It translates to CASSLDSVGPGDDEQFF. V usage is TRBV11-2 and J usage is TRBJ2-1; D perhaps matches TRBD1 (6 bases). Trimming removed 0 bases at V and 8 bases at J, with 20 bases between. CDR3 length: 17 residues. From germline, CDR1 is SGHAT and CDR2 FQNNGV.

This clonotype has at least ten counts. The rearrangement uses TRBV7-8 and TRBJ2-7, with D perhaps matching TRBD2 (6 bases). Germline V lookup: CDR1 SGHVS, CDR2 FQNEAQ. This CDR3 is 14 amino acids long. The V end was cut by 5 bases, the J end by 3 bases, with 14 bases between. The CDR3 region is CASSPSRGFYEQYF. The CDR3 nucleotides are TGTGCCAGCAGCCCCTCCCGGGGGTTCTACGAGCAGTACTTC.

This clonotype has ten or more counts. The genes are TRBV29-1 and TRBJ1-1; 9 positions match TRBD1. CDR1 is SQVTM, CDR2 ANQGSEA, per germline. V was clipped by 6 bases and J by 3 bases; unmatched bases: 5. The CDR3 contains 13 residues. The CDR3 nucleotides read TGCAGCGTCGTTGACAGGGGGGACACTGAAGCTTTCTTT. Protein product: CSVVDRGDTEAFF.

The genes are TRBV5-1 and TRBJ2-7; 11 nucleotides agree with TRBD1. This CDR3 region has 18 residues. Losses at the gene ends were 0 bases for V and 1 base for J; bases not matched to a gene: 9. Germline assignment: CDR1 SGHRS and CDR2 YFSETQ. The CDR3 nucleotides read TGCGCCAGCAGCTTGGGCGGCGGACAGGGGGCGAAGTCCTACGAGCAGTACTTC. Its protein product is CASSLGGGQGAKSYEQYF.

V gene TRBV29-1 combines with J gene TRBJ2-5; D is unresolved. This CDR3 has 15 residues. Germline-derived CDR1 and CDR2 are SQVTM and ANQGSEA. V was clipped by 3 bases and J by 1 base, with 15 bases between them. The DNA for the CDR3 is TGCAGCGTTGACGGTGGGGAAGTGAGCCAAGAGACCCAGTACTTC. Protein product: CSVDGGEVSQETQYF.

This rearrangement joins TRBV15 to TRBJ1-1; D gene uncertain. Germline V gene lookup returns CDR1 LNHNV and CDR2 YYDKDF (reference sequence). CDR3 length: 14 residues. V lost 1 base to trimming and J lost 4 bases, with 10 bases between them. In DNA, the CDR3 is TGTGCCACCAGCAGAGCGGGGTTTACCACTGAAGCTTTCTTT. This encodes CATSRAGFTTEAFF.

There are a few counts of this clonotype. CDR3 DNA: TGTGCCAGCAGGGAGCTTGTATCCTACAATGAGCAGTTCTTC. This codes for CASRELVSYNEQFF. V gene TRBV6-1 combines with J gene TRBJ2-1; D not certain. This CDR3 spans 14 amino acids. The V end was cut by 6 bases, the J end by 1 base, with 10 bases between. Germline CDR1 is MNHNS and CDR2 is SASEGT.

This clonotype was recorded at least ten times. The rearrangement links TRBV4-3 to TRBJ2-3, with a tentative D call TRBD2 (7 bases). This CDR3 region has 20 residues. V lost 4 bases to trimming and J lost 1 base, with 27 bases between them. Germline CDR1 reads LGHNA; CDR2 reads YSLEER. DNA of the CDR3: TGCGCCAGCAGCCCGAAGGATGGCGGGAGAGGGGGATTGGGCACAGATACGCAGTATTTT. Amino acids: CASSPKDGGRGGLGTDTQYF.

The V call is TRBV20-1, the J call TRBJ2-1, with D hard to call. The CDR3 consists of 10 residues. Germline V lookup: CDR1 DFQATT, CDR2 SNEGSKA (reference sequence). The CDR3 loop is CSAYLREQFF. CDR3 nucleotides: TGCAGCGCCTACCTTCGTGAGCAGTTCTTC.

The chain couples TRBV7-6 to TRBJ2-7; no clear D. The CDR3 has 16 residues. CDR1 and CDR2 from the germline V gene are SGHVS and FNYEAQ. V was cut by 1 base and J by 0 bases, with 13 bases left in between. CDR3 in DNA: TGTGCCAGCAGCTTAGAAAGATCCGTAAGCTCCTACGAGCAGTACTTC. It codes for CASSLERSVSSYEQYF.